A selection of T cell receptor beta chains follows, all from one sample in a study of a mutant IDH1 vaccine in newly diagnosed glioma. Which antigens these TCRs recognize remains unknown. Only in-frame clones appear in the TCRdb table, and some are missing; sequencing was by immunoSEQ multiplex PCR. Here the sample spans some 57,000 clones, about three quarters being singletons. The sample was PBMCs, taken from a glioma patient whose treatment included an IDH1 peptide vaccine. Source of these receptors: a middle-aged woman with glioma. Some clones in this sample may be carry-over from other donors' samples. Both conserved end residues are part of each CDR3. Each record gives: clone size, D gene, V gene, J gene, CDR3 DNA, CDR3 protein. D genes are given only for firm matches. Clone size, where shown, is once, few, many, or a class for clones that have expanded.

clone_size: .; d_call: .; v_call: TRBV19; j_call: TRBJ1-5; cdr3_nt: TGTGCCAGTAGTATGAAGTTTGATCGCAATCAGCCCCAGCATTTT; cdr3_aa: CASSMKFDRNQPQHF
clone_size: .; d_call: .; v_call: TRBV10-1; j_call: TRBJ2-2; cdr3_nt: TGCGCCAGCAATTCCTTCGGGACCGGGGAGCTGTTTTTT; cdr3_aa: CASNSFGTGELFF
clone_size: few; d_call: .; v_call: TRBV15; j_call: TRBJ1-4; cdr3_nt: TGTGCCACCAGCTCCCTGGGCAACCCTAATGAAAAACTGTTTTTT; cdr3_aa: CATSSLGNPNEKLFF
clone_size: .; d_call: .; v_call: TRBV19; j_call: TRBJ2-1; cdr3_nt: TGTGCCAGTAAAGATATGGGGCAGGGGTCCTACAATGAGCAGTTCTTC; cdr3_aa: CASKDMGQGSYNEQFF
clone_size: .; d_call: .; v_call: TRBV2; j_call: TRBJ2-4; cdr3_nt: TGTGCCAGCAGTGAATTGGGTGGGGCCAAAAACATTCAGTACTTC; cdr3_aa: CASSELGGAKNIQYF
clone_size: .; d_call: .; v_call: TRBV11-2; j_call: TRBJ1-2; cdr3_nt: TGTGCCAGCAGCATCCGGCCGGGCGATGGCTACACCTTC; cdr3_aa: CASSIRPGDGYTF
clone_size: .; d_call: .; v_call: TRBV5-4; j_call: TRBJ2-5; cdr3_nt: TGTGCCAGCAGCTTGGGGGACGGGGGGCCGAGGGGGACCCAGTACTTC; cdr3_aa: CASSLGDGGPRGTQYF
clone_size: .; d_call: .; v_call: TRBV6-5; j_call: TRBJ1-2; cdr3_nt: TGTGCCAGCAGTTACTCGAACCAGGGGTGGAACTATGGCTACACCTTC; cdr3_aa: CASSYSNQGWNYGYTF
clone_size: few; d_call: .; v_call: TRBV19; j_call: TRBJ1-6; cdr3_nt: TGTGCCAGTAGTCTCTGGGATTCACCCCTCCACTTT; cdr3_aa: CASSLWDSPLHF
clone_size: .; d_call: .; v_call: TRBV4-3; j_call: TRBJ1-5; cdr3_nt: TGCGCCAGCAGCTTAGCAGGAAATCAGCCCCAGCATTTT; cdr3_aa: CASSLAGNQPQHF
clone_size: few; d_call: .; v_call: TRBV15; j_call: TRBJ2-7; cdr3_nt: TGTGCCACCAGCAGAGATGTGGAGGGGTACGAGCAGTACTTC; cdr3_aa: CATSRDVEGYEQYF
clone_size: .; d_call: TRBD1; v_call: TRBV18; j_call: TRBJ1-4; cdr3_nt: TGTGCCAGCTCACCCCCTGGGGACAGTGAAAAACTGTTTTTT; cdr3_aa: CASSPPGDSEKLFF
clone_size: .; d_call: .; v_call: TRBV16; j_call: TRBJ1-1; cdr3_nt: TGTGCCAGCATTGTAAAGCGTCTAACCTTT; cdr3_aa: CASIVKRLTF
clone_size: .; d_call: TRBD1; v_call: TRBV5-5; j_call: TRBJ1-2; cdr3_nt: TGTGCCAGCAGCCCGGACAGGGTTGCTTCCTATGGCTACACCTTC; cdr3_aa: CASSPDRVASYGYTF
clone_size: .; d_call: TRBD1; v_call: TRBV5-1; j_call: TRBJ1-1; cdr3_nt: TGCGCCAGCAGCTTGGAGGGACAGGGGCGTGAAGCTTTCTTT; cdr3_aa: CASSLEGQGREAFF
clone_size: .; d_call: .; v_call: TRBV6-5; j_call: TRBJ1-2; cdr3_nt: TGTGCCAGCAGTTACTCCGGGACGGCGAGGGGTGGCTACACCTTC; cdr3_aa: CASSYSGTARGGYTF
clone_size: .; d_call: .; v_call: TRBV12-5; j_call: TRBJ1-1; cdr3_nt: TGTGCTAGTGGTTTGCCCCGACGGGTAGGTACTGAAGCTTTCTTT; cdr3_aa: CASGLPRRVGTEAFF
clone_size: .; d_call: TRBD2; v_call: TRBV5-1; j_call: TRBJ2-1; cdr3_nt: TGCGCCAGCAGCTTGGAGTCTAGCGGGGTCAATGAGCAGTTCTTC; cdr3_aa: CASSLESSGVNEQFF
clone_size: .; d_call: .; v_call: TRBV29-1; j_call: TRBJ1-2; cdr3_nt: TGCAGCTTCCTAGGGGGAGCTAACTATGGCTACACCTTC; cdr3_aa: CSFLGGANYGYTF
clone_size: .; d_call: .; v_call: TRBV10-3; j_call: TRBJ2-6; cdr3_nt: TGTGCCATCAGTGAGTCGGGGGGGGCCAACGTCCTGACTTTC; cdr3_aa: CAISESGGANVLTF
clone_size: .; d_call: .; v_call: TRBV9; j_call: TRBJ1-1; cdr3_nt: TGTGCCAGCAGTCTCGAGCCTGAAGCTTTCTTT; cdr3_aa: CASSLEPEAFF
clone_size: .; d_call: TRBD2; v_call: TRBV2; j_call: TRBJ2-7; cdr3_nt: TGTGCCAGCTCCGGGACTAGCGGGGTAAGCTCCTACGAGCAGTACTTC; cdr3_aa: CASSGTSGVSSYEQYF
clone_size: .; d_call: .; v_call: TRBV7-9; j_call: TRBJ1-1; cdr3_nt: TGTGCCAGCAGCCCAAAACAGGAGAATTGGAACACTGAAGCTTTCTTT; cdr3_aa: CASSPKQENWNTEAFF
clone_size: .; d_call: .; v_call: TRBV4-3; j_call: TRBJ1-4; cdr3_nt: TGCGCCAGCAGCCAAGTTAGGACAGTGAATGAAAAACTGTTTTTT; cdr3_aa: CASSQVRTVNEKLFF
clone_size: .; d_call: TRBD1; v_call: TRBV5-1; j_call: TRBJ1-5; cdr3_nt: TGCGCCAGCAGCGAAACAGGGGTGGGTCAGCCCCAGCATTTT; cdr3_aa: CASSETGVGQPQHF
clone_size: .; d_call: .; v_call: TRBV9; j_call: TRBJ2-3; cdr3_nt: TGTGCCAGCAGCGTACTAGTTAGCACAGATACGCAGTATTTT; cdr3_aa: CASSVLVSTDTQYF
clone_size: .; d_call: .; v_call: TRBV30; j_call: TRBJ1-1; cdr3_nt: TGTGCCTGGAGTGTAAGGGGTGAAGCTTTCTTT; cdr3_aa: CAWSVRGEAFF
clone_size: .; d_call: .; v_call: TRBV27; j_call: TRBJ1-5; cdr3_nt: TGTGCCAGCTCGGGTGGGAGGGGAGGTCAGCCCCAGCATTTT; cdr3_aa: CASSGGRGGQPQHF
clone_size: .; d_call: TRBD1; v_call: TRBV5-4; j_call: TRBJ2-6; cdr3_nt: TGTGCCAGCAGCACTGGACAGGGGGACTCTGGGGCCAACGTCCTGACTTTC; cdr3_aa: CASSTGQGDSGANVLTF
clone_size: .; d_call: .; v_call: TRBV2; j_call: TRBJ2-3; cdr3_nt: TGTGCCAGCAGTGAGAGGTCAGATACGCAGTATTTT; cdr3_aa: CASSERSDTQYF
clone_size: few; d_call: .; v_call: TRBV29-1; j_call: TRBJ2-7; cdr3_nt: TGCAGCGTGTTGACAGGCCCCTACGAGCAGTACTTC; cdr3_aa: CSVLTGPYEQYF
clone_size: once; d_call: .; v_call: TRBV9; j_call: TRBJ2-6; cdr3_nt: TGTGCCAGCAGCGCAACCCAGGGGTCCGGGGCCAACGTCCTGACTTTC; cdr3_aa: CASSATQGSGANVLTF
clone_size: few; d_call: .; v_call: TRBV7-8; j_call: TRBJ1-2; cdr3_nt: TGTGCCAGCAGCTTATTAGCCAGGGAGGGGTCTGGCTACACCTTC; cdr3_aa: CASSLLAREGSGYTF
clone_size: .; d_call: .; v_call: TRBV7-3; j_call: TRBJ2-5; cdr3_nt: TGTGCCAGCAGCCCGGGGGCTCAAGAGACCCAGTACTTC; cdr3_aa: CASSPGAQETQYF
clone_size: .; d_call: TRBD1; v_call: TRBV5-1; j_call: TRBJ2-3; cdr3_nt: TGCGCCAGCAGCCTGAGGGGGCTCGGGGCAGATACGCAGTATTTT; cdr3_aa: CASSLRGLGADTQYF
clone_size: .; d_call: TRBD2; v_call: TRBV5-1; j_call: TRBJ2-5; cdr3_nt: TGCGCCAGCAGCTTGTTCAGCGGGACCCAAGAGACCCAGTACTTC; cdr3_aa: CASSLFSGTQETQYF
clone_size: .; d_call: .; v_call: TRBV6-5; j_call: TRBJ2-5; cdr3_nt: TGTGCCAGCAGTCTCGGCTGGGTCCAAGAGACCCAGTACTTC; cdr3_aa: CASSLGWVQETQYF
clone_size: .; d_call: TRBD1; v_call: TRBV6-5; j_call: TRBJ1-1; cdr3_nt: TGTGCCAGCAACCCGCCAACAGGGGTGAACACTGAAGCTTTCTTT; cdr3_aa: CASNPPTGVNTEAFF
clone_size: .; d_call: .; v_call: TRBV20-1; j_call: TRBJ1-3; cdr3_nt: TGCAGTGCTACCCTTGGAAACACCATATATTTT; cdr3_aa: CSATLGNTIYF
clone_size: few; d_call: .; v_call: TRBV7-9; j_call: TRBJ1-1; cdr3_nt: TGTGCCAGCAGCCGAACGTTCGAGAACACTGAAGCTTTCTTT; cdr3_aa: CASSRTFENTEAFF
clone_size: few; d_call: .; v_call: TRBV6-6; j_call: TRBJ2-2; cdr3_nt: TGTGCCAGCACCGATGGACCAACAAGATCCACCGGGGAGCTGTTTTTT; cdr3_aa: CASTDGPTRSTGELFF
clone_size: .; d_call: .; v_call: TRBV5-1; j_call: TRBJ1-4; cdr3_nt: TGCGCCAGCAGCTTTTCGGGAAGAGAAGAAAAACTGTTTTTT; cdr3_aa: CASSFSGREEKLFF
clone_size: .; d_call: TRBD1; v_call: TRBV6-6; j_call: TRBJ1-5; cdr3_nt: TGTGCCAGCAGTCACGAGACAGGGGAGACCAATCAGCCCCAGCATTTT; cdr3_aa: CASSHETGETNQPQHF
clone_size: .; d_call: .; v_call: TRBV6-1; j_call: TRBJ1-4; cdr3_nt: TGTGCCAGCAGGTGGTCTAATGAAAAACTGTTTTTT; cdr3_aa: CASRWSNEKLFF
clone_size: .; d_call: .; v_call: TRBV6-1; j_call: TRBJ2-3; cdr3_nt: TGTGCCAGCAGTGAAGCGTCCATCCTAAGCACAGATACGCAGTATTTT; cdr3_aa: CASSEASILSTDTQYF